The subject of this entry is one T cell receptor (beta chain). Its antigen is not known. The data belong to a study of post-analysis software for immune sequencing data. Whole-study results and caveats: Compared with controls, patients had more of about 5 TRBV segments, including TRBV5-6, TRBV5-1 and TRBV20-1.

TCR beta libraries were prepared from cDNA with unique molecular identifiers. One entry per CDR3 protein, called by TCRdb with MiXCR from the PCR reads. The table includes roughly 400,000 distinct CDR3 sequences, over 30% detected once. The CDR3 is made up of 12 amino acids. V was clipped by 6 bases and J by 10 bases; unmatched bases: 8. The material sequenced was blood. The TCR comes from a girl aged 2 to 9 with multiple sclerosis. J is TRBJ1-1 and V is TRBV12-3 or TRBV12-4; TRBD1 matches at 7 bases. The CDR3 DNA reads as TGTGCCAGCAGGAGAGAGACAGGGAGAGCTTTCTTT. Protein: CASRRETGRAFF.